This T cell receptor (beta chain) was documented in a study of cytomegalovirus exposure and HLA in healthy donors. Study results and limitations: Clusters of TCRs from the first cohort tended to co-occur in the roughly 120 validation repertoires (as a later analysis found).

This CDR3 is built from 17 residues. Per the germline V gene, CDR1 is SGHVS and CDR2 is FQNEAQ. V shed 4 bases and J 2 bases; nucleotides not matched to a gene: 9. Measured with immunoSEQ multiplex PCR; TCRdb has only the in-frame clones, and not every one. The table includes 92,000 or so clones, approximately 96% detected once. To note about this clone: The target antigen is unknown.

The sequence was collected from a man aged 18-30 years in good health and CMV-seronegative. Sequencing was done on a sample of PBMCs. This rearrangement joins TRBV7-8 to TRBJ2-3, with 10 bases identical to TRBD2. CDR3 DNA: TGTGCCAGCAGCTCCACCTCTAGCGGGAGAACCACAGATACGCAGTATTTT. Translating it yields CASSSTSSGRTTDTQYF.